This T cell receptor beta chain was found in a study of T cell responses to AZD1222 COVID-19 vaccine. Concerning this clone: Antigen specificity is unknown. A junction end diverges from the germline sequence, so it may reflect a read error.

TCRdb's table, derived via immunoSEQ multiplex PCR, lists solely in-frame clones and lacks some. The table lists under 130,000 clones, about 85% of them singletons, with about 2.5% in the top ten. Study-level results: Clonal diversity was possibly underestimated; the donors were predominantly white British and more often female. The study reported that nearly half of spike-specific TCRs target unmutated variant regions. The repertoires were collected only after the peak T cell response.

Analyses pooled second doses at about 4 or about 12 weeks. CDR1 is SGHRS, CDR2 YFSETQ, per germline. There are 13 residues in the CDR3. The J gene is TRBJ2-3, the V gene TRBV5-1, with TRBD2 identical over 7 bases. Sequencing was performed on peripheral blood, taken 28 days after the second AZD1222 dose. This clonotype was sampled from an adult who received the AZD1222 COVID-19 vaccine. The CDR3 DNA is TGCGCCAGCAAGATGGCGGGAGCAGAGACGCAGTATTTT. As protein: CASKMAGAETQYF.